These 13 T cell receptor beta chains originate from one sample sequenced in a study of shared clonotypes between healthy human individuals. Clones were read by immunoSEQ multiplex PCR, and TCRdb kept only the in-frame ones, dropping some. The sample includes about 560,000 clones, around 81% of them seen just once. Specimen: PBMCs. The receptors derive from a woman aged 40 to 50 in good health. Some clones in this sample may be carry-over from other donors' samples.

The V and J genes are TRBV28 and TRBJ1-3, with TRBD1 matching 8 bases. From germline, CDR1 is MDHEN and CDR2 SYDVKM. This CDR3 is built from 15 residues. V lost 3 bases to trimming and J lost 4 bases; unmatched junction nucleotides: 5. As DNA, the CDR3 is TGTGCCAGCAGTTTGTGGGACAGGCCCGGAAACACCATATATTTT. Protein sequence: CASSLWDRPGNTIYF.

CDR3 amino acids: CASSLGTGGFGSQYF. The CDR3 DNA follows: TGTGCCAGCAGCCTCGGGACAGGGGGTTTTGGGTCCCAGTACTTC. J is TRBJ2-5 and V is TRBV13; 11 bases line up with TRBD1. J lost 9 bases, V lost 5 bases, and 11 bases had no gene match. Germline CDR1 and CDR2: PRHDT and FYEKMQ (reference sequence). The CDR3 totals 15 residues.

The chain uses TRBV7-9 and TRBJ2-5; 9 bases fit TRBD1. V gave up 5 bases and J gave up 2 bases; unmatched junction bases: 9. CDR3 size: 16 residues. Germline V gene data show CDR1 as SEHNR and CDR2 as FQNEAQ (reference sequence). In DNA, the CDR3 is TGTGCCAGCAGCCCCCCCGGGACAGGGCGGCAAGAGACCCAGTACTTC. Protein sequence: CASSPPGTGRQETQYF.

The chain has TRBV30 and TRBJ1-1; no clear D. The CDR3 totals 11 residues. Germline V gene sequence: CDR1 GTSNPN, CDR2 SVGIG (reference sequence). V lost 2 bases to trimming and J lost 11 bases, with 12 bases between them. CDR3 amino acids: CAWSSDFGAFF. In nucleotides, the CDR3 is TGTGCCTGGAGTTCGGACTTCGGGGCTTTCTTT.

The genes are TRBV7-3 and TRBJ2-3; the D is unclear. Germline values: CDR1 SGHTA, CDR2 FQGTGA. The CDR3 is 13 amino acids. V lost 5 bases and J 4 bases, leaving 10 bases between the germline ends. The CDR3 region has the DNA TGTGCCAGCAGCACAAGTTCTGCAGATACGCAGTATTTT. Translation: CASSTSSADTQYF.

This sequence joins TRBV27 and TRBJ2-1; tentatively, D is TRBD2 (5 bases). CDR1 and CDR2 from the germline V gene are MNHEY and SMNVEV (reference sequence). The CDR3 sequence is 15 residues long. Trimming took 1 base from V and 4 from J, leaving 11 bases between them. CDR3 protein: CASSLYPSRYNEQFF. In DNA form, the CDR3 reads TGTGCCAGCAGTTTATACCCTAGCCGATACAATGAGCAGTTCTTC.

The chain combines TRBV6-7 with TRBJ1-5, with TRBD1 as a possible D gene (5 bases). TRBV6-7 is marked as an open reading frame, function uncertain. The V gene lost 5 bases and the J gene lost 7 bases, with 18 bases spanning the gap. The CDR3 has 15 residues. The DNA of the CDR3 is TGTGCCAGCAGTCGCCCTGGCAGGCGGGGCCAGCCCCAGCATTTT. Protein product: CASSRPGRRGQPQHF.

As to this clone: Germline is not matched at one junction end, which may reflect a read error. Other nucleotide sequences in the sample specify the same CDR3. The chain recombines TRBV20-1 with TRBJ2-7; TRBD1 is a possible D gene (5 bases). The length of the CDR3 is 11 residues. Germline V gives CDR1 DFQATT, CDR2 SNEGSKA (reference sequence). The DNA for the CDR3 is TGCAGTGCAAGAGACAGCTACGAGCAGTACTTC. It translates to CSARDSYEQYF.

The rearrangement joins TRBV30 to TRBJ1-6; D may be TRBD1 (5 bases). Germline loops: CDR1 GTSNPN, CDR2 SVGIG (reference sequence). The CDR3 covers 16 residues. The V end lost 2 bases, the J end lost 5 bases, and 16 bases lay between the germline ends. This CDR3 is CAWSIGAGANNSPLHF. In DNA form, the CDR3 reads TGTGCCTGGAGTATCGGGGCAGGTGCCAATAATTCACCCCTCCACTTT. The variable domain in full, with the rest retrieved from reference TRBV30 and TRBJ1-6, is SQTIHQWPATLVQPVGSPLSLECTVEGTSNPNLYWYRQAAGRGLQLLFYSVGIGQISSEVPQNLSASRPQDRQFILSSKKLLLSDSGFYLCAWSIGAGANNSPLHFGNGTRLTVT.

Comment on this clone: The same CDR3 is also encoded by other DNA sequences in this sample. CDR3 amino acids: CAWSVGYGYTF. The CDR3 region has the DNA TGTGCCTGGAGTGTGGGCTATGGCTACACCTTC. This chain uses TRBV30 with TRBJ1-2; no definite D call. V shed 0 bases and J shed 4 bases, with 3 bases lying between them. Germline V gene data show CDR1 as GTSNPN and CDR2 as SVGIG (reference sequence). The CDR3 runs to 11 residues.

Many counts were recorded for this clone. The chain employs TRBV6-4 and TRBJ2-1; D call uncertain. The V gene's germline CDR1 is MRHNA and CDR2 SNTAGT. V gave up 2 bases and J gave up 0 bases, with 11 bases separating them. CDR3 size: 16 residues. The CDR3 sequence is CASSDEAASSYNEQFF. The CDR3 nucleotides read TGTGCCAGCAGTGACGAAGCTGCGAGCTCCTACAATGAGCAGTTCTTC.

Concerning this clone itself: This specimen includes other DNA sequences encoding the same CDR3. The rearrangement joins TRBV28 to TRBJ1-2; D gene ambiguous. The V gene lost 2 bases and the J gene lost 2 bases, with 6 bases spanning the gap. The CDR3 runs to 13 residues. Per germline, CDR1 MDHEN and CDR2 SYDVKM. The CDR3 region is CASSLDKNYGYTF. CDR3 nucleotides: TGTGCCAGCAGTTTAGATAAGAACTATGGCTACACCTTC.

The chain carries TRBV7-9 and TRBJ1-1; 8 positions agree with TRBD1. Germline CDR1 SEHNR, CDR2 FQNEAQ (reference sequence). The CDR3 totals 17 residues. V was pared by 5 bases and J by 5 bases, with 16 bases of the junction left unmatched. CDR3 region: CASSPRGRGQGGTEAFF. Written as DNA, the CDR3 is TGTGCCAGCAGCCCACGTGGCAGGGGGCAGGGGGGAACTGAAGCTTTCTTT.